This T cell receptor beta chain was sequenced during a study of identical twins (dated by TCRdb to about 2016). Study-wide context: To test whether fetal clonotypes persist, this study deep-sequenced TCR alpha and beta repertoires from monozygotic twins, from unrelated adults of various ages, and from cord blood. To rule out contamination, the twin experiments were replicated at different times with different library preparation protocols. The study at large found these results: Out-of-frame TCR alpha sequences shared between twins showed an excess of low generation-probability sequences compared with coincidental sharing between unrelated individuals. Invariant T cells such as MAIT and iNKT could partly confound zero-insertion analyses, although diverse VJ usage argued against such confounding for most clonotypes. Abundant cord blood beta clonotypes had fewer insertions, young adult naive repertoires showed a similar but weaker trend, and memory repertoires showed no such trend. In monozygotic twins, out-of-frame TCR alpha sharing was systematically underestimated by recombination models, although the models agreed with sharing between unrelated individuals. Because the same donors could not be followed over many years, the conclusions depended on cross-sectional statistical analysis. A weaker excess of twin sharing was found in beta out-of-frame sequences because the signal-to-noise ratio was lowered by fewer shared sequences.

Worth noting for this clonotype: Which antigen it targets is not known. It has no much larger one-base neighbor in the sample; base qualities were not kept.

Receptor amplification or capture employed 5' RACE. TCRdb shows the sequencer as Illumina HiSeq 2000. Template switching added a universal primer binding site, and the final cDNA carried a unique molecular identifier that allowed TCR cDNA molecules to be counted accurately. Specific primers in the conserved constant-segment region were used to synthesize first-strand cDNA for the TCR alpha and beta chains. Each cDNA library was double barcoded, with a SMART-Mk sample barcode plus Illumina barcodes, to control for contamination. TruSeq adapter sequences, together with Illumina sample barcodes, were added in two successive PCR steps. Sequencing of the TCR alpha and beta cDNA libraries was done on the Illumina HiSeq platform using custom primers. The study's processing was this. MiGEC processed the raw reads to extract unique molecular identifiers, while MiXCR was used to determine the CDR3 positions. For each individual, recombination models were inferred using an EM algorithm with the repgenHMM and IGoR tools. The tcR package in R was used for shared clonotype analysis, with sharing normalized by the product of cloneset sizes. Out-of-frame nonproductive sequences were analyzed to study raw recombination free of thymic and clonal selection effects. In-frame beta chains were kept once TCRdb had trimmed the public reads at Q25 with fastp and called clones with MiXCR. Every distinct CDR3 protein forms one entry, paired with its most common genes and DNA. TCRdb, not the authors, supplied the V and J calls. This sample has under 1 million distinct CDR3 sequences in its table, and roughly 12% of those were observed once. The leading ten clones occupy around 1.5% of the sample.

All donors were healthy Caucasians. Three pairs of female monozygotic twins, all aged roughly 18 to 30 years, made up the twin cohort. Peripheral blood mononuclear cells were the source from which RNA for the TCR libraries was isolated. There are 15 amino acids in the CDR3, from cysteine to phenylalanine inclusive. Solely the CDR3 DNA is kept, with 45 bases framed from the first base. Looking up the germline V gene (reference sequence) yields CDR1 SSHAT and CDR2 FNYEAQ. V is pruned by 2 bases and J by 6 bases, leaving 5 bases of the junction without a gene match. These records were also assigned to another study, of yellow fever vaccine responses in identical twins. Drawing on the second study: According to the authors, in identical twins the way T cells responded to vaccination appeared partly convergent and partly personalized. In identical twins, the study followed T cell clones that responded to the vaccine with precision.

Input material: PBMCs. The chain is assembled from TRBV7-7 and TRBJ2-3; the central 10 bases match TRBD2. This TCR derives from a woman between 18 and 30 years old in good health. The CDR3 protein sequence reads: CASSLSSGGGDTQYF. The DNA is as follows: TGTGCCAGCAGCTTATCTAGCGGGGGAGGGGATACGCAGTATTTT.